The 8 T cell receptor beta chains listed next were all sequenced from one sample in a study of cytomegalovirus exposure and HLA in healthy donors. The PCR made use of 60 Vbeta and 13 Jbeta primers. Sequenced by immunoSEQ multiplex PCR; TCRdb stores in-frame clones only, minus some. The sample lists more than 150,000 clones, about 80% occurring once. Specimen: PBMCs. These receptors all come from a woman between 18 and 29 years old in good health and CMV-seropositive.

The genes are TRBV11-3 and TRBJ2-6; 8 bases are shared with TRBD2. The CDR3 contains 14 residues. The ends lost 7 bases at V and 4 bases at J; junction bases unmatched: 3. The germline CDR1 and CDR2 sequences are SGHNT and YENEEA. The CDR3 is CASMSGSGANVLTF. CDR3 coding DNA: TGTGCCAGCATGAGCGGGAGCGGGGCCAACGTCCTGACTTTC.

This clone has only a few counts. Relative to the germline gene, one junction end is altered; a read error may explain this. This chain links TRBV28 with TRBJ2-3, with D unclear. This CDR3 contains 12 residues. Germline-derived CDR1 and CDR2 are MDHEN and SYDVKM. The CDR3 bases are TGTGCCAGCAGTCTGGTCGGATCAACAGTAAATTTT. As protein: CASSLVGSTVNF.

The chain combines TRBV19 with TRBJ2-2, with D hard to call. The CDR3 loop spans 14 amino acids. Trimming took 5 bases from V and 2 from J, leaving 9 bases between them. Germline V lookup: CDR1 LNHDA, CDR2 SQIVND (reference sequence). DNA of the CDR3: TGTGCCAGTAGTTTGGCAGGTAACACCGGGGAGCTGTTTTTT. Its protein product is CASSLAGNTGELFF. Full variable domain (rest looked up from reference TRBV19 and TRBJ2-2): DGGITQSPKYLFRKEGQNVTLSCEQNLNHDAMYWYRQDPGQGLRLIYYSQIVNDFQKGDIAEGYSVSREKKESFPLTVTSAQKNPTAFYLCASSLAGNTGELFFGEGSRLTVL.

CDR3 coding DNA: TGTGCCAGCCTTCTCCAGCGGGCATCAGATACGCAGTATTTT. Its translation is CASLLQRASDTQYF. The chain couples TRBV18 to TRBJ2-3; maybe TRBD2 (6 bases). Trimming removed 8 bases at V and 4 bases at J, with 16 bases between. Germline lookup yields CDR1 KGHSH and CDR2 LQKENI. CDR3 length equals 14 residues. The whole variable domain, filled in from reference TRBV18 and TRBJ2-3, reads NAGVMQNPRHLVRRRGQEARLRCSPMKGHSHVYWYRQLPEEGLKFMVYLQKENIIDESGMPKERFSAEFPKEGPSILRIQQVVRGDSAAYFCASLLQRASDTQYFGPGTRLTVL.

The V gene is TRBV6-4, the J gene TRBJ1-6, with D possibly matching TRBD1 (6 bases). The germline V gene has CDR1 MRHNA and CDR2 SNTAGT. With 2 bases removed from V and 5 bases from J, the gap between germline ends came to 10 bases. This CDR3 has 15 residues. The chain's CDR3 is CASSDRAGDNSPLHF. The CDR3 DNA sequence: TGTGCCAGCAGTGACCGGGCAGGGGATAATTCACCCCTCCACTTT.

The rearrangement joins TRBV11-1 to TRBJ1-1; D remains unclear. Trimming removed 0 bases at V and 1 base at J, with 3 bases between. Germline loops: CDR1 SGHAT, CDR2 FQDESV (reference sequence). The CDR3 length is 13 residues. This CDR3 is CASSLARNTEAFF. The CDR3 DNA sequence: TGTGCCAGCAGCTTAGCCCGGAACACTGAAGCTTTCTTT.

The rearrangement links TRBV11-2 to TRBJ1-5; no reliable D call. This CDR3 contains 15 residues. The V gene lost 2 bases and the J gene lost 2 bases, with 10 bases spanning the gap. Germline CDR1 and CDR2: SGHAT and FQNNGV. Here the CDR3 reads CASSLTGLGNQPQHF. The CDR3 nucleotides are TGTGCCAGCAGCTTAACTGGGCTGGGCAATCAGCCCCAGCATTTT.

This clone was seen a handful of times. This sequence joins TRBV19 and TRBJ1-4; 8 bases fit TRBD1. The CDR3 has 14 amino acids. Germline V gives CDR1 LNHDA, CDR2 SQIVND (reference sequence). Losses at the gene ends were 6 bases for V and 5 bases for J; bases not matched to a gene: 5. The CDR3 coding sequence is TGTGCCAGTAGCCCAGGGGGCTGGAATGAAAAACTGTTTTTT. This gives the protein CASSPGGWNEKLFF. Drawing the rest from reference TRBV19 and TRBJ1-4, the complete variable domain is DGGITQSPKYLFRKEGQNVTLSCEQNLNHDAMYWYRQDPGQGLRLIYYSQIVNDFQKGDIAEGYSVSREKKESFPLTVTSAQKNPTAFYLCASSPGGWNEKLFFGSGTQLSVL.